This T cell receptor (beta chain) derives from a study of T cells in Graves' hyperthyroidism and ophthalmopathy (dated by TCRdb to about 2019). Regarding the study in general: Peripheral blood samples were taken at initial diagnosis, before any treatment was given. For training and testing, the 80 to 100 patients in the discovery cohort were randomly divided in a 7:3 ratio. A discovery cohort of about a hundred patients, 43 with Graves' ophthalmopathy and about 58 with stable Graves' hyperthyroidism, was used to find distinguishing TCR V-J signatures. The paper reports TCR Vbeta CDR3 sequencing of 135 peripheral blood samples: approximately 41 ophthalmopathy, fewer than 85 hyperthyroidism and around 17 progressor patients. The study also compared thyroid tissue and blood T-cell repertoires from a handful of Graves' hyperthyroidism patients. Once sampling was done, hyperthyroidism patients were given methimazole at a starting dose of 30 mg daily, whereas ophthalmopathy patients were given high-dose intravenous methylprednisolone. Whether ophthalmopathy could be predicted prospectively was tested in an independent validation cohort made up of under 20 hyperthyroidism patients plus 17 patients who later progressed to ophthalmopathy. The full study reports these points: Most expanded thyroid clonotypes (frequency above 0.001) were also detected in blood, suggesting blood repertoires may reflect thyroid immune responses. In cross-validation, a model built on a 13 V-J signature told ophthalmopathy apart from stable hyperthyroidism with over 85% sensitivity and around 81% specificity, and in testing the same model reached 80%/75%. During validation, the model predicted progression to ophthalmopathy a median of approximately 6.5 months ahead of onset, with just under 71% sensitivity and almost 75% specificity. Sample size was not statistically predetermined, and blinding of investigators to group allocation was not performed.

TCR beta CDR3 regions were amplified from RNA transcripts. The TCR CDR3 was subjected to a first round of RT-PCR using the HTBI primer set and the Qiagen OneStep RT-PCR kit. Libraries were constructed in a second round of multiplex PCR, after which size selection and purification were carried out. Sequencing of the libraries was done on an Illumina HiSeq2000 using paired-end 100 bp reads. The authors' pipeline ran thus. SOAPnuke was used to process the raw data, throwing out any read that contained adapters or uncalled bases, had a mean Phred below 15, or lacked an exact constant-primer or identifier match. High-quality paired reads were merged using COPE v1.2.5, and each unique nucleotide sequence was defined as a clonotype. MiTCR v1.1 was used to align clonotypes to the IMGT TRBV, TRBD and TRBJ reference segments. The analysis was restricted to V-J combinations with a frequency above 0.0001, which together covered about 99% of the repertoires. The TCS score was defined as the ratio of F50 (clonal expansion) to E x V (chaos), calculated using BLOSUM62-based TCRdist between CDR3 peptides within each V-J. Welch's t-statistics and random forest reduced around 510 V-J features to 13, which were used in a naive Bayes classifier (R e1071). TCRdb trimmed public reads at Q25 via fastp, called clones via MiXCR and kept in-frame beta chains. Each CDR3 protein appears once, grouped with its most common genes and DNA. The V and J calls shown here were made by TCRdb, not taken from the authors' results. This sample is represented by over 250,000 distinct CDR3 sequences; 20% to 30% of them were singletons. In total, the top ten clones hold about a quarter of the sample.

This clonotype has at least ten counts. Its antigen is unknown. Base quality data are lacking; no much larger clone is found one base away. Hyperthyroidism patients were aged 18 to 65 years and newly diagnosed, with disease duration of less than 2 months. Exclusion was applied to patients with uncontrolled infections, other autoimmune diseases, pregnancy or lactation. Diagnoses were based on clinical symptoms, serum thyroxine and TRAb, thyroid ultrasound and orbital computed tomography. Blood from progressor patients was collected at the time of first diagnosis with hyperthyroidism, before any ophthalmopathy symptoms had appeared. PBMCs were separated from 7.5 to 10 ml of fresh peripheral blood using Ficoll-Paque density gradient centrifugation. Patients classed as progressors first received a Graves' hyperthyroidism diagnosis and then went on to develop ophthalmopathy during follow-up. Trizol reagent was used to extract total RNA, and RNA quality was then checked on an Agilent 2100 Bioanalyzer.

This receptor was taken from a man aged 40-49 years with Graves' hyperthyroidism that later progressed to Graves' ophthalmopathy. The sequencing sample was made of blood.

Here is the DNA: TGTGCCAGCAGGACGGACAGGGGGTCCGGGGAGCTGTTTTTT. This codes for CASRTDRGSGELFF. The sequence is built from TRBV2 and TRBJ2-2; 10 bases in the middle match TRBD1. The CDR3 spans 14 residues, from the cysteine through the phenylalanine. Only the CDR3 DNA stays, 42 bases, in frame from base 1. For CDR1 and CDR2, the germline V gene lists SNHLY and FYNNEI. Ends trimmed: V by 6 bases, J by 6 bases; bases unmatched to a gene: 4. Reference TRBV2 and TRBJ2-2 proteins supply the regions before and after the CDR3; the full variable domain is: EPEVTQTPSHQVTQMGQEVILRCVPISNHLYFYWYRQILGQKVEFLVSFYNNEISEKSEIFDDQFSVERPDGSNFTLKIRSTKLEDSAMYFCASRTDRGSGELFFGEGSRLTVL.